The 18 T cell receptor beta chains below were found in one sample sequenced in a study of blood T cell repertoires in COVID-19. Only in-frame clones appear in the TCRdb table, and some are missing; sequencing was by immunoSEQ multiplex PCR. This table has 140,000 or so clones, 65% to 80% appearing once. The sample consisted of peripheral blood. The receptors here all came from a man aged 60 to 69 with acute or convalescent COVID-19.

This clone was detected many times. The chain has TRBV19 and TRBJ1-2; D is unresolved. CDR1 and CDR2 from the germline V gene are LNHDA and SQIVND (reference sequence). Trimming removed 9 bases at V and 2 bases at J, with 19 bases between. This CDR3 has 15 residues. The CDR3 loop is CASSLRNGLNYGYTF. CDR3 coding DNA: TGTGCCAGCTCACTAAGAAATGGCCTGAACTATGGCTACACCTTC.

The sample holds a few counts of this clone. The chain recombines TRBV7-8 with TRBJ2-7; 13 bases match TRBD2. The germline gives CDR1 SGHVS, CDR2 FQNEAQ. The V gene end was trimmed by 4 bases and the J gene end by 6 bases; junction bases not matched to a gene: 0. The CDR3 totals 13 residues. CDR3 in DNA: TGTGCCAGCAGCTGGACTAGCGGGAGCGAGCAGTACTTC. Translating gives CASSWTSGSEQYF. The whole variable domain, filled in from reference TRBV7-8 and TRBJ2-7, reads GAGVSQSPRYKVAKRGQDVALRCDPISGHVSLFWYQQALGQGPEFLTYFQNEAQLDKSGLPSDRFFAERPEGSVSTLKIQRTQQEDSAVYLCASSWTSGSEQYFGPGTRLTVT.

The genes are TRBV5-4 and TRBJ2-7; 10 nucleotides line up with TRBD2. The J segment lost 0 bases and the V segment lost 4 bases, leaving 7 bases of the junction unmatched. The CDR3 loop spans 16 amino acids. In germline, CDR1 is SGHNT, CDR2 YYREEE (reference sequence). CDR3 sequence (DNA): TGTGCCAGCAGCGAAGGACTAGCGGCGATCTCCTACGAGCAGTACTTC. It specifies CASSEGLAAISYEQYF.

This clone showed up many times. The same CDR3 is also encoded by other DNA sequences in this sample. V gene TRBV19 combines with J gene TRBJ2-5; 9 nucleotides align to TRBD2. Germline V gene lookup returns CDR1 LNHDA and CDR2 SQIVND (reference sequence). The CDR3 totals 18 residues. The trim removed 3 bases at V and 10 bases at J, leaving 21 bases unmatched. This CDR3 reads CASSIGIGTSRQRSGQYF. The CDR3 DNA reads TGTGCCAGTAGTATCGGTATCGGGACTAGCCGCCAGAGGAGTGGCCAGTACTTC.

The chain has TRBV2 and TRBJ1-2; 10 bases line up with TRBD1. The CDR3 is 15 residues long. Germline V gene data show CDR1 as SNHLY and CDR2 as FYNNEI. V gave up 6 bases and J gave up 8 bases; unmatched junction bases: 12. This CDR3 is CASREGQGYGGGYTF. In DNA form, the CDR3 reads TGTGCCAGCAGGGAGGGACAGGGGTATGGAGGAGGCTACACCTTC.

V gene TRBV24-1 combines with J gene TRBJ2-5; TRBD2 matches 8 bases. CDR1 is KGHDR and CDR2 is SFDVKD in the germline V gene. The ends lost 1 base at V and 4 bases at J; junction bases unmatched: 10. The CDR3 contains 17 residues. CDR3 in amino acids: CATSDFQASGLLETQYF. As DNA, the CDR3 is TGTGCCACCAGTGATTTTCAGGCTAGCGGGTTGTTAGAGACCCAGTACTTC.

V usage is TRBV24-1 and J usage is TRBJ2-1; 10 bases align to TRBD2. Germline V gives CDR1 KGHDR, CDR2 SFDVKD. The CDR3 runs 18 residues. The V and J ends lost 1 base and 8 bases, in that order; junction bases with no gene match: 13. In DNA, the CDR3 is TGTGCCACCAGTGATTTAGGTGGCGGGCTAGCGGGAGTCTATGAGCAGTTCTTC. Amino acid sequence: CATSDLGGGLAGVYEQFF.

The V and J genes are TRBV30 and TRBJ1-6; weak D call: TRBD1 (6 bases). Per germline, CDR1 GTSNPN and CDR2 SVGIG (reference sequence). The CDR3 has 15 amino acids. Trimming took 3 bases from V and 2 from J, leaving 11 bases between them. CDR3 loop: CAWSLGATYNSPLHF. In DNA, the CDR3 is TGTGCCTGGAGCCTGGGGGCCACCTATAATTCACCCCTCCACTTT. Together with reference TRBV30 and TRBJ1-6, the CDR3 gives the full variable domain: SQTIHQWPATLVQPVGSPLSLECTVEGTSNPNLYWYRQAAGRGLQLLFYSVGIGQISSEVPQNLSASRPQDRQFILSSKKLLLSDSGFYLCAWSLGATYNSPLHFGNGTRLTVT.

This sequence joins TRBV27 and TRBJ2-1; 9 bases map to TRBD2. In germline, CDR1 is MNHEY, CDR2 SMNVEV (reference sequence). CDR3 length equals 15 residues. The V segment lost 0 bases and the J segment 12 bases; nucleotides outside the gene matches: 9. Written as DNA, the CDR3 is TGTGCCAGCAGTTTATCGGGAGCGGGAGGCGCCCGGCAGTTCTTC. Translated, it gives CASSLSGAGGARQFF.

The chain links TRBV29-1 to TRBJ1-2; no clear D gene. V gave up 2 bases and J gave up 3 bases, with 10 bases separating them. The CDR3 loop spans 13 amino acids. Germline lookup yields CDR1 SQVTM and CDR2 ANQGSEA. In DNA, the CDR3 is TGCAGCGTTGAACCCTCCCCGTACTATGGCTACACCTTC. It specifies CSVEPSPYYGYTF. The variable domain in full, completed from reference TRBV29-1 and TRBJ1-2, reads SAVISQKPSRDICQRGTSLTIQCQVDSQVTMMFWYRQQPGQSLTLIATANQGSEATYESGFVIDKFPISRPNLTFSTLTVSNMSPEDSSIYLCSVEPSPYYGYTFGSGTRLTVV.

V and J are TRBV10-2 and TRBJ1-1; D is ambiguous. CDR3 length: 16 amino acids. Per germline, CDR1 WSHSY and CDR2 SAAADI. Trimming shortened V by 1 base and J by 2 bases, and 14 bases separated the two germline ends. The DNA of the CDR3 is TGCGCCAGCAGTGAGTTTCGTAACAGACCTAACACTGAAGCTTTCTTT. This encodes CASSEFRNRPNTEAFF.

About this clone itself: This same CDR3 is encoded by further DNA sequences in the sample. The V gene is TRBV29-1, the J gene TRBJ2-5; 8 nucleotides match TRBD1. Germline lookup yields CDR1 SQVTM and CDR2 ANQGSEA. This CDR3 comprises 12 residues. V lost 7 bases to trimming and J lost 4 bases; unmatched junction nucleotides: 5. The CDR3 sequence: CSADRGRETQYF. The CDR3 DNA reads TGCAGCGCAGACAGGGGCCGAGAGACCCAGTACTTC. Full variable domain (outside the CDR3, taken from reference TRBV29-1 and TRBJ2-5): SAVISQKPSRDICQRGTSLTIQCQVDSQVTMMFWYRQQPGQSLTLIATANQGSEATYESGFVIDKFPISRPNLTFSTLTVSNMSPEDSSIYLCSADRGRETQYFGPGTRLLVL.

V gene TRBV2 combines with J gene TRBJ2-5; 11 nucleotides agree with TRBD1. Germline CDR1 and CDR2: SNHLY and FYNNEI. The CDR3 totals 12 residues. J lost 14 bases, V lost 8 bases, and 10 bases had no gene match. In DNA form, the CDR3 reads TGTGCCAGCGGAAACGGACAGGGGGCGTTATACTTC. This encodes CASGNGQGALYF.

In DNA form, the CDR3 reads TGTGCCAGCAGGCCCAGAGGGGGTAGCGGGAGGGCGAACAATGAGCAGTTCTTC. Protein product: CASRPRGGSGRANNEQFF. The chain joins TRBV2 to TRBJ2-1, with 11 bases that match TRBD2. V dropped 6 bases and J dropped 5; count of bases not matched to a gene: 15. The CDR3 sequence is 18 residues long. The germline V gene encodes CDR1 SNHLY and CDR2 FYNNEI.

The chain carries TRBV5-6 and TRBJ2-2; 13 bases map to TRBD2. After removal of 9 bases from V and 3 bases from J, the junction contained 8 bases not matched to a gene. The germline CDR1 and CDR2 sequences are SGHDT and YYEEEE. There are 16 residues in the CDR3. Here the CDR3 DNA reads TGTGCCACCGGACTAGCGGGAGATTGGCACACCGGGGAGCTGTTTTTT. This encodes CATGLAGDWHTGELFF.

This clone showed up just once. This sequence joins TRBV5-1 and TRBJ2-3; D gene unclear. V was cut by 0 bases and J by 2 bases, with 13 bases left in between. The germline CDR1 and CDR2 sequences are SGHRS and YFSETQ. The CDR3 has 16 residues. CDR3 coding DNA: TGCGCCAGCAGCTTGGATTACGTCAGGATCACAGATACGCAGTATTTT. Translation: CASSLDYVRITDTQYF.

The V gene is TRBV5-1, the J gene TRBJ2-7, with 13 bases fitting TRBD2. V was clipped by 4 bases and J by 4 bases; unmatched bases: 5. Germline CDR1 SGHRS, CDR2 YFSETQ. CDR3 size: 15 residues. The CDR3 is CASSRGTSGNYEQYF. CDR3 sequence (DNA): TGCGCCAGCAGCAGGGGGACTAGCGGGAATTACGAGCAGTACTTC.

This clone came up many times. The chain links TRBV7-2 to TRBJ2-4; tentatively, D is TRBD1 (7 bases). Between the trimmed V and J ends, which lost 5 bases and 8 bases, there was a span of 16 bases. Germline loops: CDR1 SGHTA, CDR2 FQGNSA. The CDR3 spans 14 residues. The CDR3 nucleotides read TGTGCCAGCAGCATAGAGGCCAGGGGGGACATTCAGTACTTC. It specifies CASSIEARGDIQYF. The variable domain in full, completed from reference TRBV7-2 and TRBJ2-4, reads GAGVSQSPSNKVTEKGKDVELRCDPISGHTALYWYRQSLGQGLEFLIYFQGNSAPDKSGLPSDRFSAERTGGSVSTLTIQRTQQEDSAVYLCASSIEARGDIQYFGAGTRLSVL.